Each of the 15 T cell receptor beta chains below was sequenced from the same sample in a study of tumor and adjacent non-tumor tissue in lung cancer. Three rounds of nested PCR, following a modified ARM-PCR protocol, produced the TCRbeta library. TCRdb re-derived calls from the multiplex PCR reads in MiXCR, one entry per CDR3 protein. The repertoire holds 60,000 to 70,000 distinct CDR3 sequences, with more than 75% as singletons. The template was RNA from unsorted bulk tissue. This non-tumor lung sample came from over 3 cm beyond the tumor edge. Sequenced material: distant non-tumor lung tissue. The receptors derive from a man in his sixties with non-small cell lung cancer.

This clonotype was observed once. One junction end does not reproduce the germline sequence, and a read error may be involved. This chain links TRBV6-1 with TRBJ1-4, with 7 bases lining up with TRBD1. The CDR3 consists of 15 residues. Germline V gene data show CDR1 as MNHNS and CDR2 as SASEGT. CDR3 DNA sequence: TGTGACAGCAGTCCTCCGGGACAGCAAGGCGAAAGACTGTTTTTC. Its translation is CDSSPPGQQGERLFF.

The CDR3 bases are TGTGCCAGCAGCTTGGAGCAGGGGGCCTACGTGAAGTACTTC. As protein: CASSLEQGAYVKYF. The chain joins TRBV5-6 to TRBJ2-7; TRBD1 matches at 8 bases. The CDR3 is 14 residues long. The V gene end was trimmed by 0 bases and the J gene end by 11 bases; junction bases not matched to a gene: 10. In germline, CDR1 is SGHDT, CDR2 YYEEEE.

In regard to this clonotype: One end of the junction fails to match germline, which may point to a read error. The chain couples TRBV11-1 to TRBJ2-6; 8 bases fit TRBD1. This CDR3 region has 17 residues. Germline V CDR1 and CDR2: SGHAT, FQDESV (reference sequence). CDR3: CAGSRTGRPSGANVLKF. The CDR3 DNA follows: TGTGCCGGCAGTCGGACAGGGAGGCCTTCTGGGGCCAACGTCCTGAAATTC. Supplemented by reference TRBV11-1 and TRBJ2-6, the full variable domain reads EAEVAQSPRYKITEKSQAVAFWCDPISGHATLYWYRQILGQGPELLVQFQDESVVDDSQLPKDRFSAERLKGVDSTLKIQPAELGDSAMYLCAGSRTGRPSGANVLKFGAGSRLTVL.

This chain connects TRBV6-6 to TRBJ2-2; no firm D call. Germline assignment: CDR1 MNHNY and CDR2 SVGAGI (reference sequence). This CDR3 comprises 15 residues. Trimming took 1 base from V and 7 from J, leaving 13 bases between them. The CDR3 region has the DNA TGTGCCAGCAGTTACTTAGCAGCGAACGGCGGGGAGCTGTTTTTT. It yields the protein CASSYLAANGGELFF.

A note on this clonotype: A much larger clone sits a single nucleotide away, making a read error possible. The V call is TRBV28, the J call TRBJ2-6; D call uncertain. Looked up from germline, CDR1 is MDHEN and CDR2 is SYDVKM. This CDR3 contains 13 residues. Here the CDR3 DNA reads TGTGCCAGCACTCTATCTGGGGTCAACGTCCTGACTTTC. As protein: CASTLSGVNVLTF.

Turning to this clonotype: It is likely a read error, because the conserved phenylalanine at the end of the CDR3 is missing. The chain carries TRBV28 and TRBJ1-5; a possible D gene is TRBD1 (6 bases). Germline V lookup: CDR1 MDHEN, CDR2 SYDVKM. The CDR3 length is 15 residues. CDR3 in amino acids: CASSPPTGSYQLQHL. The CDR3 bases are TGTGCCAGCAGTCCCCCCACAGGGTCCTATCAGCTCCAGCATCTT.

This clonotype was counted a few times. In DNA form, the CDR3 reads TGTGCCAGCAGTTTAGTCGTCCCGCCCGGGCAATACTTC. It is translated as CASSLVVPPGQYF. J is TRBJ2-7 and V is TRBV12-3 or TRBV12-4; D not certain. The CDR3 is made up of 13 amino acids. Trimming pared 1 base from V and 13 bases from J, leaving 17 bases between.

Only one count was recorded for this clonotype. The chain recombines TRBV4-1 with TRBJ2-7; D perhaps matches TRBD2 (5 bases). Germline loops: CDR1 MGHRA, CDR2 YSYEKL. The CDR3 is 13 residues long. CDR3 residues: CTCSQVPGFGQYF. CDR3 DNA: TGCACCTGCAGCCAAGTCCCGGGGTTCGGGCAGTACTTC.

The rearrangement uses TRBV4-1 and TRBJ2-1; D perhaps matches TRBD2 (6 bases). Germline assignment: CDR1 MGHRA and CDR2 YSYEKL. Trimming cost V 4 bases and J 3 bases, with 22 bases left between them. This CDR3 region has 18 residues. The CDR3 DNA reads as TGCGCCAGCAGCCGAGATGCCCCTACTAGCTGGCTCTACAATGAGCAGTTCTTC. Translation gives CASSRDAPTSWLYNEQFF.

About this clonotype itself: At one of its ends the junction is not consistent with the germline gene, which may arise from a read error. The rearrangement uses TRBV5-1 and TRBJ2-1; 11 bases fit TRBD2. This CDR3 comprises 17 residues. Germline V gene data show CDR1 as SGHRS and CDR2 as YFSETQ. The DNA of the CDR3 is TGCGCCAGCAACTTGGCCCTGACTAGCGGGATGGCCAGGGAGCAGTTCTTC. This encodes CASNLALTSGMAREQFF.

This clonotype was counted at least ten times. The chain couples TRBV5-4 to TRBJ2-7, with TRBD1 as a possible D gene (6 bases). V lost 0 bases, J lost 6 bases, and 10 bases lay in between. The germline V gene encodes CDR1 SGHNT and CDR2 YYREEE (reference sequence). The CDR3 is 13 amino acids. The CDR3 region is CASSLGDTGEQYF. The CDR3 DNA sequence: TGTGCCAGCAGCTTGGGGGACACAGGCGAGCAGTACTTC.

About this clonotype itself: A much larger clone lies a single base off, so this may be a read error. The chain recombines TRBV28 with TRBJ2-1; 12 bases are a match to TRBD2. The V segment lost 5 bases and the J segment 5 bases; nucleotides outside the gene matches: 7. The CDR3 runs to 16 residues. Germline V lookup: CDR1 MDHEN, CDR2 SYDVKM. CDR3 amino acids: CASSIMTSGSNNEQFF. For the CDR3, the DNA is TGTGCCAGCAGTATCATGACTAGCGGGAGTAACAATGAGCAGTTCTTC.

The chain links TRBV28 to TRBJ2-7, with D uncertain. V lost 10 bases to trimming and J lost 3 bases, with 10 bases between them. Germline V lookup: CDR1 MDHEN, CDR2 SYDVKM. The CDR3 runs 11 residues. CDR3 amino acids: CAKRIGYEQYF. Written as DNA, the CDR3 is TGTGCCAAAAGGATTGGCTACGAGCAGTACTTC.

In regard to this clonotype: A much more abundant neighbour one base away suggests this may be a read error. The rearrangement links TRBV10-1 to TRBJ2-2, with D possibly being TRBD1 or TRBD2 (6 bases each). Germline-derived CDR1 and CDR2 are WNHNN and SYGVQD (reference sequence). The CDR3 totals 14 residues. As DNA, the CDR3 is TGCGCCACCTCGGTGGGGGGCCCCACCGGGAAGCTGTTTTTT. This sequence encodes CATSVGGPTGKLFF.

J is TRBJ2-7 and V is TRBV6-2 or TRBV6-3; D perhaps matches TRBD2 (6 bases). Trimming shortened V by 2 bases and J by 2 bases, and 22 bases separated the two germline ends. The germline V gene has CDR1 MNHEY and CDR2 SVGEGT. The CDR3 consists of 18 residues. The CDR3 nucleotides are TGTGCCAGCAGTTACATACGGGGTTTACGGGAGAACACCTACGAGCAGTACTTC. This sequence encodes CASSYIRGLRENTYEQYF.